This TCR beta chain was obtained from a study of T cells after yellow fever vaccination. The overall study: Fractions low in cell number were prepared with SMART-Seq v4 Ultra Low Input. Whole-study findings and limits: One caveat is that FACS-sorted repertoires could contain abundant clonotypes contaminating from the bulk population. A weaker but faster secondary response was observed, peaking on day 5 versus 15.

Synthesis of TCR cDNA relied on 5'RACE template switching, which attached a universal primer site and UMIs. TCRdb reprocessed the 5' RACE reads via MiXCR and lists one record per CDR3 protein. The sample yields 150,000 to 200,000 distinct CDR3 sequences, approximately 9.9% seen once. This clonotype was picked up many times. Its antigen remains unidentified. Unmatched junction bases numbered 12, after V lost 3 bases and J lost 7 bases. The CDR3 runs 17 residues. The TCR was taken from a young man who received the YFV17D yellow fever vaccine. The material sequenced was CD8+ T cells sorted from PBMCs, taken 45 days after the yellow fever booster vaccination. The V and J genes are TRBV23-1 and TRBJ2-1; 10 bases are shared with TRBD2. TRBV23-1 is an open reading frame, and its role is uncertain. The CDR3 sequence: CASSHTSGETFLNEQFF. CDR3 coding DNA: TGCGCCAGCAGTCATACTAGCGGGGAGACTTTCTTGAATGAGCAGTTCTTC.